This passage covers 30 T cell receptor beta chains from one sample sequenced in a study of shared clonotypes between healthy human individuals. This table comes from immunoSEQ multiplex PCR, and its TCRdb copy is limited to in-frame clones, with some not included. The data show some 700,000 clones, roughly 87% seen once. The sample comprised memory CD8+ T cells from PBMCs. Subset here: CD45RO+ cells pooled with CCR7-negative TemRA cells. The receptors come from a young man in good health. Some clones in this sample may be carry-over from other donors' samples.

The chain joins TRBV18 to TRBJ1-3, with 7 bases matching TRBD1. With 3 bases clipped from V and 5 bases from J, the junction kept 10 bases outside the gene matches. Germline V gene data show CDR1 as KGHSH and CDR2 as LQKENI. The CDR3 spans 16 residues. The CDR3 sequence: CASSPNSGQLRNTIYF. Written as DNA, the CDR3 is TGTGCCAGCTCACCTAACTCGGGACAGCTTCGAAACACCATATATTTT.

The chain combines TRBV28 with TRBJ1-2; the match to TRBD1 covers 8 bases. The CDR3 has 16 amino acids. Germline V gene sequence: CDR1 MDHEN, CDR2 SYDVKM. V lost 6 bases, J lost 0 bases, and 9 bases stayed unmatched. CDR3 in DNA: TGTGCCAGCAGGTCGTCAGGGGGCTTCCCTAACTATGGCTACACCTTC. Translated, it gives CASRSSGGFPNYGYTF.

The chain couples TRBV28 to TRBJ1-5; a weak D match, TRBD1 (5 bases). CDR1 and CDR2 (germline): MDHEN, SYDVKM. Trimming took off 1 base at V and 4 bases at J, with 11 bases between the two ends. The CDR3 runs 15 residues. The CDR3 spells CASSLYRSGNQPQHF. The CDR3 DNA reads as TGTGCCAGCAGTTTATATCGGTCAGGGAATCAGCCCCAGCATTTT.

A single count supports this clone. This sequence joins TRBV7-9 and TRBJ2-2; 9 bases are a match to TRBD1. Unmatched junction bases numbered 9, after V lost 3 bases and J lost 4 bases. The CDR3 is 17 amino acids. Germline CDR1 reads SEHNR; CDR2 reads FQNEAQ (reference sequence). The CDR3 loop is CASSLRTGAVGTGELFF. As DNA, the CDR3 is TGTGCCAGCAGCTTGAGGACAGGGGCAGTGGGCACCGGGGAGCTGTTTTTT.

The chain couples TRBV5-1 to TRBJ2-1, with TRBD1 matching over 7 bases. The CDR3 has 14 amino acids. The V and J ends lost 0 bases and 5 bases, in that order; junction bases with no gene match: 2. In germline, CDR1 is SGHRS, CDR2 YFSETQ. CDR3 in amino acids: CASSLGDSNNEQFF. For the CDR3, the DNA is TGCGCCAGCAGCTTGGGGGACAGTAACAATGAGCAGTTCTTC.

The chain links TRBV4-3 to TRBJ2-1; D is ambiguous. CDR3 length: 12 residues. V lost 4 bases, J lost 5 bases, and 6 bases lay in between. CDR1 LGHNA and CDR2 YSLEER come from the germline V gene. The CDR3 DNA reads TGCGCCAGCAGCCCTGGGAACAATGAGCAGTTCTTC. Amino acid sequence: CASSPGNNEQFF.

This sequence joins TRBV10-1 and TRBJ2-5; a possible D gene is TRBD2 (6 bases). This CDR3 is 12 amino acids long. Germline CDR1 reads WNHNN; CDR2 reads SYGVQD (reference sequence). Trimming cost V 6 bases and J 7 bases, with 12 bases left between them. The chain's CDR3 is CASRASDGTQYF. The DNA for the CDR3 is TGCGCCAGCAGGGCTAGCGATGGGACCCAGTACTTC.

The rearrangement uses TRBV7-7 and TRBJ2-2; 7 nucleotides agree with TRBD1. Losses at the gene ends were 2 bases for V and 6 bases for J; bases not matched to a gene: 3. The CDR3 consists of 14 residues. Germline values: CDR1 SSHAT, CDR2 FNYEAQ (reference sequence). The CDR3 is CASSLTQGSGELFF. The DNA for the CDR3 is TGTGCCAGCAGCTTAACACAGGGGTCCGGGGAGCTGTTTTTT.

The rearrangement links TRBV11-3 to TRBJ2-3; D is unresolved. This CDR3 has 13 amino acids. Trimming removed 5 bases from V and 0 bases from J, with 6 bases in between. CDR1 is SGHNT, CDR2 YENEEA, per germline. The CDR3 nucleotides are TGTGCCAGCAGCCGACGGAGCACAGATACGCAGTATTTT. This encodes CASSRRSTDTQYF.

The chain employs TRBV5-6 and TRBJ1-5; D is unresolved. V was cut by 4 bases and J by 2 bases, with 4 bases left in between. Germline V gives CDR1 SGHDT, CDR2 YYEEEE. The length of the CDR3 is 12 residues. The CDR3 sequence is CASSRGNQPQHF. The CDR3, as DNA: TGTGCCAGCAGCCGGGGCAATCAGCCCCAGCATTTT.

The chain uses TRBV28 and TRBJ2-1; D is possibly TRBD2 (5 bases). CDR1 and CDR2 from the germline V gene are MDHEN and SYDVKM. V dropped 2 bases and J dropped 3 bases, with 8 bases sitting between them. The CDR3 covers 14 residues. For the CDR3, the DNA is TGTGCCAGCAGTTTAGGCGGGCGCTACAATGAGCAGTTCTTC. Protein sequence: CASSLGGRYNEQFF. Full variable domain (remainder filled in from reference TRBV28 and TRBJ2-1): DVKVTQSSRYLVKRTGEKVFLECVQDMDHENMFWYRQDPGLGLRLIYFSYDVKMKEKGDIPEGYSVSREKKERFSLILESASTNQTSMYLCASSLGGRYNEQFFGPGTRLTVL.

In its sample, this clone was seen once. This chain uses TRBV7-2 with TRBJ2-7; 9 nucleotides align to TRBD2. V gave up 2 bases and J gave up 4 bases; unmatched junction bases: 15. CDR1 SGHTA and CDR2 FQGNSA come from the germline V gene. CDR3 length equals 18 residues. This CDR3 is CASSLLGGAASGKYEQYF. The CDR3 DNA reads TGTGCCAGCAGCTTATTGGGGGGAGCGGCTAGCGGGAAGTACGAGCAGTACTTC.

This clone has only a few counts. The chain recombines TRBV7-9 with TRBJ1-2, with no clear D. Trimming pared 3 bases from V and 7 bases from J, leaving 9 bases between. Germline V gene lookup returns CDR1 SEHNR and CDR2 FQNEAQ (reference sequence). The CDR3 extends over 12 amino acids. CDR3 DNA sequence: TGTGCCAGCAGCTTGGGCATTTTTGGCTACACCTTC. Its translation is CASSLGIFGYTF.

This clone was counted a single time. The chain is built from TRBV11-2 and TRBJ1-2; D uncertain. Germline V gene sequence: CDR1 SGHAT, CDR2 FQNNGV. This CDR3 is built from 13 residues. Trimming took 1 base from V and 7 from J, leaving 10 bases between them. In DNA form, the CDR3 reads TGTGCCAGCAGCTTAGTTTCTGTGGGTGGCTACACCTTC. Translated, it gives CASSLVSVGGYTF.

The table lists this clone with a count of one. This chain links TRBV11-2 with TRBJ1-5; TRBD1 might be the D (6 bases). CDR3 length: 15 amino acids. V shed 4 bases and J shed 3 bases, with 13 bases lying between them. Looked up from germline, CDR1 is SGHAT and CDR2 is FQNNGV. The CDR3 nucleotides read TGTGCCAGCAGCTCAGGGGACGGCCTCAATCAGCCCCAGCATTTT. Protein product: CASSSGDGLNQPQHF.

The count of this clone is one. The chain is built from TRBV27 and TRBJ2-2; a weak D match, TRBD2 (5 bases). CDR3 length: 11 residues. Germline V lookup: CDR1 MNHEY, CDR2 SMNVEV (reference sequence). V shed 6 bases and J shed 6 bases, with 5 bases lying between them. CDR3 DNA sequence: TGTGCCAGCAGGGAGGCCGGGGAGCTGTTTTTT. This codes for CASREAGELFF.

The DNA for the CDR3 is TGTGCCACCAGCAGAGATGGGGACAGCTCCTACGAGCAGTACTTC. It is translated as CATSRDGDSSYEQYF. The chain uses TRBV15 and TRBJ2-7, with 7 nucleotides matching TRBD1. After removal of 0 bases from V and 0 bases from J, the junction contained 2 bases not matched to a gene. The CDR3 totals 15 residues. Germline V CDR1 and CDR2: LNHNV, YYDKDF (reference sequence).

The V call is TRBV5-6, the J call TRBJ2-7, with a tentative D call TRBD1 (5 bases). The CDR3 loop spans 13 amino acids. Trimming left V 7 bases short and J 0 bases short, with 11 bases between. CDR1 is SGHDT, CDR2 YYEEEE, per germline. The CDR3 bases are TGTGCCAGCCAAAGACAGAGCTCCTACGAGCAGTACTTC. It is translated as CASQRQSSYEQYF.

V and J are TRBV27 and TRBJ2-7; D is ambiguous. The germline V gene encodes CDR1 MNHEY and CDR2 SMNVEV (reference sequence). Trimming removed 3 bases from V and 1 base from J, with 7 bases in between. The CDR3 spans 13 residues. The CDR3 bases are TGTGCCAGCAGTTTTGAGGCTTCCTACGAGCAGTACTTC. Translating gives CASSFEASYEQYF.

The chain carries TRBV4-3 and TRBJ1-4; 8 positions agree with TRBD1. CDR3 length: 14 residues. Germline-derived CDR1 and CDR2 are LGHNA and YSLEER. Losses at the gene ends were 3 bases for V and 8 bases for J; bases not matched to a gene: 5. The CDR3 region has the DNA TGCGCCAGCAGCCACGGACAGGGCATGGAAAAACTGTTTTTT. It is translated as CASSHGQGMEKLFF.

The chain is built from TRBV4-2 and TRBJ2-3; no clear D. The V gene's germline CDR1 is LGHNA and CDR2 YNFKEQ. The length of the CDR3 is 15 residues. Trimming cost V 0 bases and J 4 bases, with 11 bases left between them. CDR3 sequence (DNA): TGTGCCAGCAGCCAAGATGCCAGTTACCCAGATACGCAGTATTTT. It specifies CASSQDASYPDTQYF.

The V call is TRBV28, the J call TRBJ2-1, with D possibly TRBD1 on 5 matching bases. The CDR3 runs 13 residues. Germline V CDR1 and CDR2: MDHEN, SYDVKM. V was clipped by 3 bases and J by 8 bases, with 11 bases between them. The CDR3 sequence is CASSLARADEQFF. The CDR3 coding sequence is TGTGCCAGCAGTTTGGCCAGGGCCGATGAGCAGTTCTTC.

The rearrangement joins TRBV6-5 to TRBJ2-2, with D unresolved. The germline gives CDR1 MNHEY, CDR2 SVGAGI. CDR3 length equals 11 residues. V was cut by 8 bases and J by 6 bases, with 7 bases left in between. The CDR3 here is CASGRPGELFF. The CDR3 DNA reads TGTGCCAGCGGCAGGCCCGGGGAGCTGTTTTTT.

The gene calls are TRBV28 and TRBJ2-7, with D maybe TRBD2 (6 bases). The germline V and J ends were trimmed by 1 base and 9 bases, with 19 bases remaining between them. The CDR3 totals 15 residues. Per germline, CDR1 MDHEN and CDR2 SYDVKM. The CDR3 here is CASSLFRGKNLGQYF. CDR3 coding DNA: TGTGCCAGCAGTTTATTTCGCGGGAAGAACCTTGGGCAGTACTTC.

This clone was observed once. The chain uses TRBV18 and TRBJ1-4, with D hard to call. CDR3 length: 13 residues. Germline-derived CDR1 and CDR2 are KGHSH and LQKENI. Trimming stripped 2 bases from V and 8 bases from J, with 9 bases between. CDR3 coding DNA: TGTGCCAGCTCACCAGGTGTAACGGAAAAACTGTTTTTT. Protein product: CASSPGVTEKLFF.

This clone was counted a single time. The chain has TRBV29-1 and TRBJ1-2, with TRBD1 identical over 9 bases. With V trimmed by 6 bases and J by 5 bases, 13 bases remained unmatched. Germline V gene data show CDR1 as SQVTM and CDR2 as ANQGSEA. The CDR3 contains 15 residues. CDR3 protein: CSVDTGTGKKYGYTF. CDR3 DNA sequence: TGCAGCGTCGACACCGGGACAGGGAAGAAATATGGCTACACCTTC.

This chain links TRBV28 with TRBJ1-2; a possible D gene is TRBD1 (5 bases). The length of the CDR3 is 15 residues. Trimming removed 6 bases from V and 6 bases from J, with 20 bases in between. The germline CDR1 and CDR2 sequences are MDHEN and SYDVKM. CDR3 nucleotides: TGTGCCAGCAGCGCCCCAGCCCCGGACACGGATGGCTACACCTTC. Translation gives CASSAPAPDTDGYTF.

The chain uses TRBV19 and TRBJ2-7; 8 positions match TRBD1. The CDR3 is 15 amino acids. Germline V gene sequence: CDR1 LNHDA, CDR2 SQIVND (reference sequence). The V gene end was trimmed by 1 base and the J gene end by 2 bases; junction bases not matched to a gene: 4. The CDR3 protein is CASSIGTGNTYEQYF. CDR3 DNA sequence: TGTGCCAGTAGTATAGGGACAGGGAATACCTACGAGCAGTACTTC.

The rearrangement joins TRBV27 to TRBJ2-1, with D maybe TRBD1 (6 bases). Per germline, CDR1 MNHEY and CDR2 SMNVEV (reference sequence). The V gene lost 6 bases and the J gene lost 9 bases, with 27 bases spanning the gap. The CDR3 spans 17 residues. The CDR3 region has the DNA TGTGCCAGCAGCCTCAGCGCCGGGGCAGGGGTTGAGAGTGAGCAGTTCTTC. Its translation is CASSLSAGAGVESEQFF.

The rearrangement joins TRBV4-1 to TRBJ2-1; 9 bases are shared with TRBD2. This CDR3 spans 17 amino acids. CDR1 MGHRA and CDR2 YSYEKL come from the germline V gene. The V gene end was trimmed by 1 base and the J gene end by 9 bases; junction bases not matched to a gene: 13. CDR3 sequence (DNA): TGCGCCAGCAGCCAAGCGGTAGCGGGAGAGGAGCGCTTTGAGCAGTTCTTC. Translating gives CASSQAVAGEERFEQFF.